This T cell receptor beta chain was identified in a study of identical twins. Study-level points and caveats: A partial confounding effect on zero-insertion analyses could come from invariant MAIT and iNKT cells. Conclusions rested on cross-sectional statistics rather than following the same donors.

TCRdb reprocessed the 5' RACE reads with MiXCR, giving one entry per CDR3 protein. The sample shows approximately 600,000 distinct CDR3 sequences, roughly 9.9% of them seen only once. A remark on this clonotype: Its antigen is currently unknown.

Trimming took 0 bases from V and 0 from J; bases not matched to a gene: 6. There are 17 residues in the CDR3. CDR1 and CDR2 from the germline V gene are SQVTM and ANQGSEA. The same sample was also used in a study of yellow fever vaccine responses in identical twins.

The source material was PBMCs. The J gene is TRBJ2-1, the V gene TRBV29-1, with 9 bases aligning to TRBD2. The clonotype originates from a woman younger than 35 in good health. For the CDR3, the DNA is TGCAGCGTTGAAGAAACGGGCGGGGGGGCCTCCTACAATGAGCAGTTCTTC. Encoded protein: CSVEETGGGASYNEQFF.